Following are 5 T cell receptor beta chains from one sample sequenced in a study of patients and donors after allogeneic stem cell transplantation. TCRdb re-derived calls from the RT-PCR reads in MiXCR, one entry per CDR3 protein. The data hold fewer than 60,000 distinct CDR3 sequences, with 13% observed a single time. Sample: blood, either unsorted or a sorted T cell fraction (not recorded which). The receptors here all came from a human donor who was either an allogeneic HSCT recipient or a stem cell or donor lymphocyte infusion donor (not recorded which). It is not recorded whose cells these are; they may come from a transplant donor.

This clonotype was counted a few times. This sequence joins TRBV20-1 and TRBJ2-3, with D perhaps TRBD1 (5 bases). Germline V lookup: CDR1 DFQATT, CDR2 SNEGSKA (reference sequence). There are 14 residues in the CDR3. The V gene lost 6 bases and the J gene lost 5 bases, with 18 bases spanning the gap. CDR3 loop: CSAQDVQGLDTQYF. The CDR3 DNA follows: TGCAGTGCCCAAGATGTCCAGGGATTAGATACGCAGTATTTT.

V gene TRBV12-3 or TRBV12-4 combines with J gene TRBJ2-5, with TRBD2 identical over 11 bases. CDR3 length: 16 amino acids. J gave up 1 base and V 4 bases, and 5 bases lay outside the gene matches. CDR3 bases: TGTGCCAGCAGTTCCGGACTAGCGGGCTTCCAAGAGACCCAGTACTTC. Residues: CASSSGLAGFQETQYF.

This sequence joins TRBV6-5 and TRBJ2-1, with 11 bases that match TRBD2. Losses at the gene ends were 2 bases for V and 7 bases for J; bases not matched to a gene: 7. The V gene's germline CDR1 is MNHEY and CDR2 SVGAGI. The CDR3 loop spans 16 amino acids. CDR3 region: CASSYGPGLADNEQFF. CDR3 nucleotides: TGTGCCAGCAGTTACGGACCGGGACTAGCGGATAATGAGCAGTTCTTC.

The CDR3 protein is CASSPSSWGFQETQYF. For the CDR3, the DNA is TGCGCCAGCAGCCCCTCCTCTTGGGGTTTCCAAGAGACCCAGTACTTC. J is TRBJ2-5 and V is TRBV4-1; D call uncertain. The germline V and J ends were trimmed by 4 bases and 1 base, with 16 bases remaining between them. CDR1 and CDR2 from the germline V gene are MGHRA and YSYEKL. This CDR3 spans 16 amino acids.

The J gene is TRBJ2-3, the V gene TRBV7-6; tentatively, D is TRBD2 (6 bases). CDR1 and CDR2 from the germline V gene are SGHVS and FNYEAQ. V gave up 1 base and J gave up 3 bases, with 8 bases separating them. The CDR3 covers 14 residues. CDR3 loop: CASSLGGRTDTQYF. CDR3 coding DNA: TGTGCCAGCAGCTTAGGAGGGAGGACAGATACGCAGTATTTT.